Each of the 17 T cell receptor beta chains below was sequenced from the same sample in a study of identical twins. TCRdb re-called the 5' RACE reads through MiXCR, storing one row per CDR3 protein. The sample carries around 140,000 distinct CDR3 sequences, around 3.6% recorded once. Sequenced: memory T cells sorted from blood. The source of these receptors is a man aged 18 to 35 in good health.

This clonotype was observed many times. The V call is TRBV10-3, the J call TRBJ2-6; tentatively, D is TRBD1 (6 bases). There are 16 residues in the CDR3. Germline V gene data show CDR1 as ENHRY and CDR2 as SYGVKD. The ends were cut back, 4 bases at V and 3 bases at J, with 13 bases in the middle. The CDR3 bases are TGTGCCATCAGTGGCCGGGCAGGGGATGGGGCCAACGTCCTGACTTTC. Encoded protein: CAISGRAGDGANVLTF.

This clonotype has a count of ten or more. The chain is built from TRBV4-3 and TRBJ2-3; D is unresolved. Between the trimmed V and J ends, which lost 0 bases and 6 bases, there was a span of 4 bases. Germline V CDR1 and CDR2: LGHNA, YSLEER. The CDR3 is 12 residues long. The CDR3 loop reads CASSQDIDTQYF. The CDR3, as DNA: TGCGCCAGCAGCCAAGATATCGATACGCAGTATTTT.

This clonotype was seen at least ten times. One end of the junction fails to match germline, which may point to a read error. This chain links TRBV30 with TRBJ1-1, with D hard to call. Germline values: CDR1 GTSNPN, CDR2 SVGIG (reference sequence). The CDR3 length is 12 residues. The CDR3 here is CAWSVRNPEAFF. CDR3 in DNA: TGTGCCTGGAGTGTACGGAACCCTGAAGCTTTCTTT.

This clonotype was recorded many times. At one end, the junction sequence differs from germline, possibly due to a read error. The rearrangement uses TRBV12-3 or TRBV12-4 and TRBJ2-7; 16 bases are shared with TRBD2. This CDR3 region has 14 residues. The CDR3 protein is CASSPPGLAGGPNF. CDR3 bases: TGTGCCAGCAGCCCCCCGGGACTAGCGGGAGGGCCTAACTTC.

Ten or more counts support this clonotype. V is TRBV6-1 and J is TRBJ2-7; D unresolved. The CDR3 extends over 12 amino acids. V gave up 8 bases and J gave up 5 bases, with 13 bases separating them. CDR1 MNHNS and CDR2 SASEGT come from the germline V gene. DNA for the CDR3: TGTGCCAGCCGAATGAACCTCGACGAGCAGTACTTC. Amino acids: CASRMNLDEQYF.

This clonotype was seen many times. This sequence joins TRBV3-1 and TRBJ2-7; TRBD2 aligns across 10 bases. The CDR3 runs to 14 residues. V shed 4 bases and J 6 bases; nucleotides not matched to a gene: 6. Germline CDR1 reads LGHDT; CDR2 reads YNNKEL (reference sequence). CDR3 sequence (DNA): TGTGCCAGCAGCCCAGGGATAGCGGGAGGCGAGCAGTACTTC. Protein sequence: CASSPGIAGGEQYF.

This clonotype occurred many times. The rearrangement links TRBV20-1 to TRBJ2-5; TRBD2 matches 9 bases. V gave up 1 base and J gave up 4 bases; unmatched junction bases: 10. The CDR3 runs to 16 residues. CDR1 DFQATT and CDR2 SNEGSKA come from the germline V gene (reference sequence). This chain's CDR3 is CSARGRGASGTETQYF. CDR3 nucleotide sequence: TGCAGTGCTAGAGGCCGGGGGGCTAGCGGGACAGAGACCCAGTACTTC.

There are many counts of this clonotype. The chain uses TRBV7-2 and TRBJ2-7; D remains ambiguous. The V gene lost 2 bases and the J gene lost 6 bases, with 11 bases spanning the gap. The CDR3 covers 13 residues. Per the germline V gene, CDR1 is SGHTA and CDR2 is FQGNSA. The CDR3 here is CASSLPGPVEQYF. CDR3 sequence (DNA): TGTGCCAGCAGCTTACCAGGACCCGTCGAGCAGTACTTC. The full variable domain, its missing parts supplied by reference TRBV7-2 and TRBJ2-7, is GAGVSQSPSNKVTEKGKDVELRCDPISGHTALYWYRQSLGQGLEFLIYFQGNSAPDKSGLPSDRFSAERTGGSVSTLTIQRTQQEDSAVYLCASSLPGPVEQYFGPGTRLTVT.

This clonotype was counted many times. This rearrangement joins TRBV20-1 to TRBJ2-2; 14 nucleotides agree with TRBD2. V lost 3 bases, J lost 7 bases, and 10 bases stayed unmatched. The CDR3 sequence is 17 residues long. CDR1 and CDR2 (germline): DFQATT, SNEGSKA (reference sequence). CDR3 nucleotides: TGCAGTGCTAGGGACCTGACTAGCGGGAGGGCCGACGGGGAGCTGTTTTTT. Protein sequence: CSARDLTSGRADGELFF.

At least ten counts were recorded for this clonotype. This chain joins TRBV7-9 and TRBJ1-1; perhaps TRBD1 as D (5 bases). CDR1 SEHNR and CDR2 FQNEAQ come from the germline V gene (reference sequence). V was cut by 3 bases and J by 1 base, with 9 bases left in between. This CDR3 is built from 14 residues. The CDR3 loop is CASSFRGGNTEAFF. As DNA, the CDR3 is TGTGCCAGCAGCTTTCGGGGGGGGAACACTGAAGCTTTCTTT.

This clonotype was recorded at least ten times. The gene calls are TRBV14 and TRBJ1-1; weak D call: TRBD1 (5 bases). The CDR3 runs 15 residues. V shed 4 bases and J shed 1 base, with 13 bases lying between them. The germline V gene encodes CDR1 SGHDN and CDR2 FVKESK. The CDR3 here is CASSPRVGSNTEAFF. The CDR3 bases are TGTGCCAGCAGCCCCAGGGTAGGGTCGAACACTGAAGCTTTCTTT.

Note on this clonotype: A much more abundant neighbour one base away suggests this may be a read error. The V call is TRBV6-5, the J call TRBJ2-7; the D gene could be TRBD1 or TRBD2 (5 bases each). Germline loops: CDR1 MNHEY, CDR2 SVGAGI. The CDR3 contains 11 residues. Trimming pared 10 bases from V and 5 bases from J, leaving 12 bases between. CDR3 in DNA: TGTGCCACCGGGGCCGACCACGAGCAGTACTTC. It is translated as CATGADHEQYF.

This clonotype was detected a few times. V gene TRBV7-2 combines with J gene TRBJ2-5, with TRBD2 matching over 9 bases. The J segment lost 6 bases and the V segment lost 3 bases, leaving 5 bases of the junction unmatched. The CDR3 covers 14 residues. Germline V gene lookup returns CDR1 SGHTA and CDR2 FQGNSA. CDR3 nucleotide sequence: TGTGCCAGCAGCTTTCAAGCGGGAGGAAAGACCCAGTACTTC. This gives the protein CASSFQAGGKTQYF. Filled out from reference TRBV7-2 and TRBJ2-5, the complete variable domain reads GAGVSQSPSNKVTEKGKDVELRCDPISGHTALYWYRQSLGQGLEFLIYFQGNSAPDKSGLPSDRFSAERTGGSVSTLTIQRTQQEDSAVYLCASSFQAGGKTQYFGPGTRLLVL.

This clonotype was seen many times. V and J are TRBV9 and TRBJ2-3; no clear D gene. V dropped 5 bases and J dropped 2 bases, with 15 bases sitting between them. The germline CDR1 and CDR2 sequences are SGDLS and YYNGEE. The CDR3 covers 15 residues. CDR3 region: CASRTTGLPTDTQYF. Written as DNA, the CDR3 is TGTGCCAGCAGAACTACGGGCCTCCCCACAGATACGCAGTATTTT.

Many counts were recorded for this clonotype. CDR3 in DNA: TGCGCCAGCAGTGAGTCGCCGGGGAGCCTAAAAAACATTCAGTACTTC. It yields the protein CASSESPGSLKNIQYF. The gene calls are TRBV10-2 and TRBJ2-4, with a weak D call TRBD2 (5 bases). V was trimmed by 0 bases and J by 4 bases, leaving 13 bases between them. This CDR3 has 16 amino acids. From germline, CDR1 is WSHSY and CDR2 SAAADI.

At least ten counts were recorded for this clonotype. The chain has TRBV20-1 and TRBJ2-1; TRBD1 agrees at 9 bases. Germline lookup yields CDR1 DFQATT and CDR2 SNEGSKA (reference sequence). Trimming removed 6 bases from V and 9 bases from J; junction bases left unmatched: 6. This CDR3 is 12 amino acids long. CDR3 sequence: CSAGDRGIEQFF. CDR3 nucleotide sequence: TGCAGTGCGGGAGACAGGGGGATTGAGCAGTTCTTC.

V gene TRBV5-6 combines with J gene TRBJ2-1; D gene uncertain. V lost 4 bases and J lost 9, with 17 bases in between. The CDR3 spans 14 residues. Germline lookup yields CDR1 SGHDT and CDR2 YYEEEE. CDR3 sequence reads: CASSPYSVAFEQFF. The CDR3 DNA reads as TGTGCCAGCAGCCCATACTCAGTAGCCTTTGAGCAGTTCTTC.